This T cell receptor beta chain was recorded in a study of lymphopenia after photon versus proton radiotherapy. Clones were read by immunoSEQ multiplex PCR, and TCRdb kept only the in-frame ones, dropping some. The sample lists approximately 22,000 clones, 70% to 85% seen once, with approximately 21% in the top ten. V was pared by 2 bases and J by 6 bases, with 4 bases between. The germline gives CDR1 SGHTA, CDR2 FQGNSA. This CDR3 spans 12 amino acids. This chain links TRBV7-2 with TRBJ2-2; D is uncertain. The clonotype comes from a woman aged 70 to 79 with pancreatic cancer. This sample comprised peripheral blood, obtained from a patient treated with proton-based radiotherapy. CDR3 sequence reads: CASSLTSGELFF. DNA of the CDR3: TGTGCCAGCAGCTTAACTTCCGGGGAGCTGTTTTTT.